The rows below give T cell receptor beta chains drawn from one sample of a study of response to subunit inactivated influenza vaccine. A single record per CDR3 protein comes from TCRdb applying MiXCR to the RT-PCR reads. The data contain a few hundred thousand distinct CDR3 sequences, 20% to 25% of them singletons. Here the sequenced sample was PBMCs from blood, taken less than 22 months after vaccination. These TCRs come from a man between 50 and 69 years old who received an inactivated influenza vaccine. Each CDR3 is given with its conserved first and last residue. Each record gives: J gene, V gene, clone size, D gene, CDR3 protein, CDR3 DNA. The D gene is left open where the match is weak. A row's size may be missing; if present it is once, few, many or a size class.

j_call: TRBJ2-7
v_call: TRBV27
clone_size: many
d_call: NA
cdr3_aa: CASSFLGLNPEQYF
cdr3_nt: TGTGCCAGCAGTTTTCTCGGACTAAATCCCGAGCAGTACTTC

j_call: TRBJ1-1
v_call: TRBV7-9
clone_size: few
d_call: NA
cdr3_aa: CASSKGQTGGTEAFF
cdr3_nt: TGTGCCAGCAGTAAGGGTCAGACAGGCGGCACTGAAGCTTTCTTT

j_call: TRBJ2-7
v_call: TRBV6-1
clone_size: few
d_call: NA
cdr3_aa: CASSLAMGSYEQYF
cdr3_nt: TGTGCCAGCAGTCTAGCGATGGGGTCCTACGAGCAGTACTTC

j_call: TRBJ2-1
v_call: TRBV28
clone_size: NA
d_call: TRBD1
cdr3_aa: CASSPTFPGGQFF
cdr3_nt: TGTGCCAGCAGTCCCACGTTCCCAGGGGGTCAGTTCTTC

j_call: TRBJ1-5
v_call: TRBV18
clone_size: few
d_call: NA
cdr3_aa: CASSPSKGQPQHF
cdr3_nt: TGTGCCAGCTCACCCTCTAAGGGTCAGCCCCAGCATTTT

j_call: TRBJ1-1
v_call: TRBV11-2
clone_size: NA
d_call: NA
cdr3_aa: CASSLSQDRNTEAFF
cdr3_nt: TGTGCCAGCAGCTTATCTCAGGACAGAAACACTGAAGCTTTCTTT

j_call: TRBJ1-5
v_call: TRBV4-2
clone_size: NA
d_call: NA
cdr3_aa: CASSQIFEGNQPQHF
cdr3_nt: TGTGCCAGCAGCCAGATTTTTGAAGGCAATCAGCCCCAGCATTTT

j_call: TRBJ2-7
v_call: TRBV6-5
clone_size: NA
d_call: TRBD1
cdr3_aa: CASSSDHRGPNSYEQYF
cdr3_nt: TGTGCCAGCAGTTCGGACCACAGGGGACCGAACTCCTACGAGCAGTACTTC

j_call: TRBJ1-6
v_call: TRBV12-3/TRBV12-4
clone_size: NA
d_call: NA
cdr3_aa: CARSLIGRNFSYNSPLHF
cdr3_nt: TGTGCCCGCAGTTTAATCGGCAGGAATTTCTCCTATAATTCACCCCTCCACTTT

j_call: TRBJ1-1
v_call: TRBV6-2/TRBV6-3
clone_size: NA
d_call: NA
cdr3_aa: CASSYGLLSRVRSALMNTEAFF
cdr3_nt: TGTGCCAGCAGTTACGGCTTATTATCAAGGGTCAGGAGCGCCCTGATGAACACTGAAGCTTTCTTT

j_call: TRBJ2-1
v_call: TRBV6-4
clone_size: few
d_call: NA
cdr3_aa: CASSKTIFSYNEQFF
cdr3_nt: TGTGCCAGCAGTAAAACGATATTCTCCTACAATGAGCAGTTCTTC

j_call: TRBJ1-5
v_call: TRBV19
clone_size: many
d_call: NA
cdr3_aa: CASSLQENQPQHF
cdr3_nt: TGTGCCAGTAGTCTTCAGGAAAATCAGCCCCAGCATTTT

j_call: TRBJ1-2
v_call: TRBV29-1
clone_size: NA
d_call: NA
cdr3_aa: CSVFDTTPYGYTF
cdr3_nt: TGCAGCGTCTTTGACACGACCCCCTATGGCTACACCTTC

j_call: TRBJ1-4
v_call: TRBV14
clone_size: NA
d_call: TRBD1
cdr3_aa: CASSPRGVGKLFF
cdr3_nt: TGTGCCAGCAGCCCCAGGGGGGTTGGAAAACTGTTTTTT

j_call: TRBJ2-1
v_call: TRBV10-3
clone_size: NA
d_call: NA
cdr3_aa: CAIREDRYNEQFF
cdr3_nt: TGTGCCATCAGAGAAGACAGATACAATGAGCAGTTCTTC

j_call: TRBJ2-2
v_call: TRBV7-8
clone_size: few
d_call: NA
cdr3_aa: CASSGYTGELFF
cdr3_nt: TGTGCCAGCAGCGGTTACACCGGGGAGCTGTTTTTT

j_call: TRBJ2-1
v_call: TRBV4-2
clone_size: few
d_call: TRBD2
cdr3_aa: CASSQEGGSLINEQFF
cdr3_nt: TGTGCCAGCAGCCAAGAAGGCGGGAGCCTAATCAATGAGCAGTTCTTC

j_call: TRBJ1-4
v_call: TRBV12-3/TRBV12-4
clone_size: few
d_call: TRBD1
cdr3_aa: CASSSGTGVANEKLFF
cdr3_nt: TGTGCCAGCAGTTCCGGGACAGGGGTCGCTAATGAAAAACTGTTTTTT

j_call: TRBJ2-2
v_call: TRBV4-3
clone_size: NA
d_call: NA
cdr3_aa: CASSQDWGIAGELFF
cdr3_nt: TGCGCCAGCAGCCAGGATTGGGGTATCGCCGGGGAGCTGTTTTTT

j_call: TRBJ2-3
v_call: TRBV20-1
clone_size: NA
d_call: NA
cdr3_aa: CSVTSFRELTDTQYF
cdr3_nt: TGCAGTGTTACGAGCTTCCGGGAGTTAACAGATACGCAGTATTTT

j_call: TRBJ1-5
v_call: TRBV20-1
clone_size: many
d_call: NA
cdr3_aa: CSADGQGQNQPQHF
cdr3_nt: TGCAGTGCTGATGGACAAGGCCAGAATCAGCCCCAGCATTTT

j_call: TRBJ1-3
v_call: TRBV6-5
clone_size: few
d_call: NA
cdr3_aa: CASSYHGSSGNTIYF
cdr3_nt: TGTGCCAGCAGTTACCATGGCAGCTCTGGAAACACCATATATTTT

j_call: TRBJ2-2
v_call: TRBV29-1
clone_size: NA
d_call: NA
cdr3_aa: CSVGQTTGELFF
cdr3_nt: TGCAGCGTTGGACAGACGACCGGGGAGCTGTTTTTT

j_call: TRBJ2-1
v_call: TRBV19
clone_size: NA
d_call: NA
cdr3_aa: CASSITAKGAYNEQFF
cdr3_nt: TGTGCCAGTAGTATCACGGCGAAGGGCGCCTACAATGAGCAGTTCTTC

j_call: TRBJ2-3
v_call: TRBV18
clone_size: NA
d_call: NA
cdr3_aa: CASSPRRTTDTQYF
cdr3_nt: TGTGCCAGCTCACCTCGGCGGACCACAGATACGCAGTATTTT

j_call: TRBJ2-1
v_call: TRBV2
clone_size: NA
d_call: NA
cdr3_aa: CASNNEQFF
cdr3_nt: TGTGCCAGCAACAATGAGCAGTTCTTC

j_call: TRBJ2-5
v_call: TRBV28
clone_size: NA
d_call: NA
cdr3_aa: CASNVYRDQETQYF
cdr3_nt: TGTGCCAGCAATGTCTACAGGGACCAAGAGACCCAGTACTTC

j_call: TRBJ1-1
v_call: TRBV9
clone_size: NA
d_call: NA
cdr3_aa: CASSVVGGRGEAFF
cdr3_nt: TGTGCCAGCAGCGTAGTTGGGGGGCGTGGAGAAGCTTTCTTT

j_call: TRBJ2-7
v_call: TRBV7-2
clone_size: few
d_call: NA
cdr3_aa: CASSLAGPAHEQYF
cdr3_nt: TGTGCCAGCAGCTTAGCGGGGCCAGCCCACGAGCAGTACTTC

j_call: TRBJ1-5
v_call: TRBV6-5
clone_size: NA
d_call: NA
cdr3_aa: CASSYSFGGSGQPQHF
cdr3_nt: TGTGCCAGCAGTTACTCGTTCGGGGGCTCGGGTCAGCCCCAGCATTTT

j_call: TRBJ1-1
v_call: TRBV11-2
clone_size: few
d_call: TRBD1
cdr3_aa: CASSSNWLTGEGPEAFF
cdr3_nt: TGTGCCAGCAGCTCGAATTGGTTGACAGGGGAGGGGCCCGAAGCTTTCTTT

j_call: TRBJ2-7
v_call: TRBV5-1
clone_size: NA
d_call: NA
cdr3_aa: CASRRSEAGEQYF
cdr3_nt: TGCGCCAGCAGAAGGTCGGAGGCGGGCGAGCAGTACTTC

j_call: TRBJ1-4
v_call: TRBV28
clone_size: few
d_call: TRBD1
cdr3_aa: CASTRDRSNEKLFF
cdr3_nt: TGTGCCAGCACTAGGGACAGATCTAATGAAAAACTGTTTTTT

j_call: TRBJ1-1
v_call: TRBV6-1
clone_size: NA
d_call: TRBD1
cdr3_aa: CASSDLWTGNTEAFF
cdr3_nt: TGTGCCAGCAGTGACCTTTGGACAGGGAACACTGAAGCTTTCTTT

j_call: TRBJ1-2
v_call: TRBV12-3/TRBV12-4
clone_size: NA
d_call: NA
cdr3_aa: CASSLGATTYGYTF
cdr3_nt: TGTGCCAGCAGCCTCGGGGCCACCACCTATGGCTACACCTTC

j_call: TRBJ1-1
v_call: TRBV29-1
clone_size: NA
d_call: TRBD1
cdr3_aa: CSAQDRNEAFF
cdr3_nt: TGCAGCGCCCAGGACAGGAATGAAGCTTTCTTT

j_call: TRBJ1-2
v_call: TRBV4-1
clone_size: NA
d_call: NA
cdr3_aa: CASSQGPGADYGYTF
cdr3_nt: TGCGCCAGCAGCCAAGGCCCAGGGGCGGACTATGGCTACACCTTC

j_call: TRBJ1-2
v_call: TRBV7-2
clone_size: few
d_call: NA
cdr3_aa: CASSLTSDYGYTF
cdr3_nt: TGTGCCAGCAGCTTAACTTCCGACTATGGCTACACCTTC

j_call: TRBJ2-2
v_call: TRBV5-1
clone_size: once
d_call: NA
cdr3_aa: CASSLLLQGNTGELFF
cdr3_nt: TGCGCCAGCAGCTTGTTATTACAGGGGAACACCGGGGAGCTGTTTTTT

j_call: TRBJ1-1
v_call: TRBV18
clone_size: few
d_call: NA
cdr3_aa: CASSPLLGNTEAFF
cdr3_nt: TGTGCCAGCTCACCACTGCTCGGGAACACTGAAGCTTTCTTT

j_call: TRBJ1-6
v_call: TRBV14
clone_size: NA
d_call: NA
cdr3_aa: CASSQDSSPLHF
cdr3_nt: TGTGCCAGCAGCCAAGACTCCTCACCCCTCCACTTT

j_call: TRBJ2-1
v_call: TRBV28
clone_size: NA
d_call: NA
cdr3_aa: CASTLYSYNEQFF
cdr3_nt: TGTGCCAGCACCCTGTATTCCTACAATGAGCAGTTCTTC

j_call: TRBJ2-1
v_call: TRBV27
clone_size: few
d_call: NA
cdr3_aa: CASSLVIGQGLPNEQFF
cdr3_nt: TGTGCCAGCAGTTTAGTAATCGGGCAGGGTCTCCCCAATGAGCAGTTCTTC

j_call: TRBJ2-3
v_call: TRBV7-8
clone_size: NA
d_call: TRBD2
cdr3_aa: CASSPRIAGVLADTQYF
cdr3_nt: TGTGCCAGCAGCCCACGGATAGCGGGAGTTTTAGCAGATACGCAGTATTTT

j_call: TRBJ2-3
v_call: TRBV3-1
clone_size: many
d_call: NA
cdr3_aa: CASSHVDTQYF
cdr3_nt: TGTGCCAGCAGCCATGTAGATACGCAGTATTTT

j_call: TRBJ2-2
v_call: TRBV20-1
clone_size: many
d_call: TRBD2
cdr3_aa: CSARRPSGPTGELFF
cdr3_nt: TGCAGTGCTAGACGTCCTAGCGGACCGACCGGGGAGCTGTTTTTT

j_call: TRBJ1-1
v_call: TRBV19
clone_size: few
d_call: TRBD1
cdr3_aa: CASYRDRGKNTEAFF
cdr3_nt: TGTGCCAGTTACCGGGACAGGGGAAAGAACACTGAAGCTTTCTTT

j_call: TRBJ1-3
v_call: TRBV6-5
clone_size: NA
d_call: TRBD1
cdr3_aa: CASSYDRASTIYF
cdr3_nt: TGTGCCAGCAGTTACGACAGGGCCAGCACCATATATTTT

j_call: TRBJ1-1
v_call: TRBV5-1
clone_size: many
d_call: TRBD1
cdr3_aa: CASSYSWTGMNTEAFF
cdr3_nt: TGCGCCAGCAGCTACTCTTGGACAGGGATGAACACTGAAGCTTTCTTT

j_call: TRBJ2-6
v_call: TRBV21-1
clone_size: NA
d_call: NA
cdr3_aa: CASSKGTTRRYLSGANVLTF
cdr3_nt: TGTGCCAGCAGCAAAGGAACCACCAGGCGTTATCTCTCTGGGGCCAACGTCCTGACTTTC

j_call: TRBJ1-6
v_call: TRBV4-3
clone_size: many
d_call: NA
cdr3_aa: CASSQTDRPNSPLHF
cdr3_nt: TGCGCCAGCAGCCAAACCGACAGGCCCAATTCACCCCTCCACTTT

j_call: TRBJ2-1
v_call: TRBV20-1
clone_size: few
d_call: TRBD1
cdr3_aa: CSANGQGIYNEQFF
cdr3_nt: TGCAGTGCGAACGGACAGGGGATCTACAATGAGCAGTTCTTC

j_call: TRBJ2-7
v_call: TRBV12-3/TRBV12-4
clone_size: NA
d_call: NA
cdr3_aa: CASSSAVYEQYF
cdr3_nt: TGTGCCAGTTCTTCGGCAGTCTACGAGCAGTACTTC

j_call: TRBJ1-2
v_call: TRBV11-2
clone_size: few
d_call: NA
cdr3_aa: CASSLVGTHQGWASNYGYTF
cdr3_nt: TGTGCCAGCAGCTTAGTCGGGACGCACCAGGGGTGGGCCTCTAACTATGGCTACACCTTC

j_call: TRBJ2-1
v_call: TRBV9
clone_size: once
d_call: TRBD1
cdr3_aa: CASSGGTGGGLNEQFF
cdr3_nt: TGTGCCAGCAGCGGAGGGACAGGGGGGGGCCTGAATGAGCAGTTCTTC

j_call: TRBJ1-1
v_call: TRBV6-1
clone_size: few
d_call: NA
cdr3_aa: CASSPRRATEAFF
cdr3_nt: TGTGCCAGCAGTCCCCGCAGGGCCACTGAAGCTTTCTTT